A single sample is the source of the 7 T cell receptor beta chains below, sequenced in a study of Ad26.COV2.S vaccination and SARS-CoV-2 variants. Produced via immunoSEQ multiplex PCR; TCRdb's table is partial and in-frame only. The table records around 400,000 clones, around nine tenths of them present only once. The treatment denotes: roughly 19 received Ad26.COV2.S at low or high dose, single or two shots; about 5 received placebo; per-sample allocation not given. Samples came from day 63 after the first vaccine or placebo injection. The specimen comprised peripheral blood, sampled in a trial of Ad26.COV2.S vaccine versus placebo. The receptors shown here come from a person between 18 and 59 years old who received the Ad26.COV2.S COVID-19 vaccine or a placebo.

CDR3 in DNA: TGTGCCAGCAGCATTAATAGCGGCTACGAGCAGTACTTC. Translation gives CASSINSGYEQYF. V and J are TRBV6-2 or TRBV6-3 and TRBJ2-7, with a weak D call TRBD2 (6 bases). The V and J ends lost 6 bases and 3 bases respectively, with 12 bases between them. Per the germline V gene, CDR1 is MNHEY and CDR2 is SVGEGT. The CDR3 consists of 13 residues.

This rearrangement joins TRBV27 to TRBJ2-3; 8 nucleotides match TRBD2. The germline V gene encodes CDR1 MNHEY and CDR2 SMNVEV (reference sequence). Trimming took 4 bases from V and 3 from J; bases not matched to a gene: 9. The CDR3 totals 16 residues. In DNA, the CDR3 is TGTGCCAGCAGTTACCTAACGACTAGCGTTACAGATACGCAGTATTTT. Translated, it gives CASSYLTTSVTDTQYF.

The chain is built from TRBV5-5 and TRBJ1-3; D is possibly TRBD1 (5 bases). V lost 4 bases and J lost 3, with 14 bases in between. Germline V gene data show CDR1 as SGHKS and CDR2 as YYEKEE (reference sequence). CDR3 size: 15 residues. The CDR3, as DNA: TGTGCCAGCAGCCCGACAGTTACCTTTGGAAACACCATATATTTT. Protein: CASSPTVTFGNTIYF.

CDR3 residues: CASSIAVFGEQFF. For the CDR3, the DNA is TGTGCCAGTAGTATAGCGGTTTTCGGTGAGCAGTTCTTC. This chain uses TRBV19 with TRBJ2-1; D remains ambiguous. The length of the CDR3 is 13 residues. The V and J ends lost 1 base and 9 bases respectively, with 10 bases between them. Germline V gene data show CDR1 as LNHDA and CDR2 as SQIVND (reference sequence).

This clone has just one count. The genes are TRBV7-2 and TRBJ2-5, with D perhaps being TRBD1 or TRBD2 (5 bases each). This CDR3 spans 15 amino acids. Germline V gives CDR1 SGHTA, CDR2 FQGNSA. V dropped 0 bases and J dropped 8 bases, with 16 bases sitting between them. CDR3 region: CASSLAAVRDETQYF. CDR3 DNA: TGTGCCAGCAGCTTAGCTGCGGTCCGGGACGAAACCCAGTACTTC.

The chain joins TRBV5-6 to TRBJ2-3, with a tentative D call TRBD2 (6 bases). The CDR3 extends over 15 amino acids. Trimming removed 5 bases from V and 4 bases from J, with 17 bases in between. Germline CDR1 reads SGHDT; CDR2 reads YYEEEE. DNA of the CDR3: TGTGCCAGCAGTTCCCAGACTAGAGCGGCAGATACGCAGTATTTT. Translating gives CASSSQTRAADTQYF.

The chain couples TRBV4-1 to TRBJ1-5; the D gene is possibly TRBD1 (6 bases). Trimming pared 0 bases from V and 6 bases from J, leaving 15 bases between. CDR3 size: 16 residues. The germline gives CDR1 MGHRA, CDR2 YSYEKL. The CDR3 sequence is CASSQEGQGSGQPQHF. As DNA, the CDR3 is TGCGCCAGCAGCCAAGAGGGGCAGGGGTCAGGTCAGCCCCAGCATTTT.